This entry lists 23 T cell receptor beta chains sequenced from one sample in a study of T-cell reconstitution after alpha-beta-depleted transplantation in children. TCRbeta library construction was performed incorporating unique molecular identifiers. TCRdb re-analysed the PCR reads in MiXCR, keeping a single row per CDR3 protein. The sample holds fewer than 700,000 distinct CDR3 sequences; over 10% are singletons and the top ten take around 2.2%. The material was PBMCs, mostly from graft donor cells, obtained 360 days after TCRalphabeta/CD19-depleted stem cell transplant. Every receptor here comes from a male patient between 5 and 17 years old who had a stem cell transplant for acute myeloid leukemia, so the T cells may come from the graft donor.

This clonotype was recorded many times. The chain uses TRBV7-2 and TRBJ2-5, with TRBD2 matching 8 bases. In germline, CDR1 is SGHTA, CDR2 FQGNSA. The J segment lost 4 bases and the V segment lost 2 bases, leaving 6 bases of the junction unmatched. The CDR3 extends over 15 amino acids. The CDR3 coding sequence is TGTGCCAGCAGCTTACCAGCGAGCGGGAGAGAGACCCAGTACTTC. This gives the protein CASSLPASGRETQYF.

This chain links TRBV4-3 with TRBJ2-1; TRBD2 matches at 7 bases. The junction had 5 bases not matched to a gene; V was cut back by 0 bases and J by 0 bases. CDR1 and CDR2 (germline): LGHNA, YSLEER. This CDR3 comprises 17 residues. The CDR3 spells CASSQDPRTSSYNEQFF. The CDR3 coding sequence is TGCGCCAGCAGCCAAGATCCCCGGACTAGCTCCTACAATGAGCAGTTCTTC.

A few counts support this clonotype. This chain joins TRBV6-2 or TRBV6-3 and TRBJ2-2; tentatively, D is TRBD1 (5 bases). The V gene's germline CDR1 is MNHEY and CDR2 SVGEGT. V dropped 7 bases and J dropped 6 bases, with 9 bases sitting between them. The CDR3 runs to 12 residues. The CDR3 here is CASTSGPGELFF. The CDR3 nucleotides are TGTGCCAGCACATCAGGGCCCGGGGAGCTGTTTTTT.

The J gene is TRBJ2-7, the V gene TRBV28; maybe TRBD1 (7 bases). This CDR3 is built from 14 residues. Germline lookup yields CDR1 MDHEN and CDR2 SYDVKM. Trimming pared 5 bases from V and 1 base from J, leaving 12 bases between. In nucleotides, the CDR3 is TGTGCCAGCAGTATTCCAGGGGGGTCCTACGAGCAGTACTTC. It yields the protein CASSIPGGSYEQYF.

This clonotype occurred a few times. The genes are TRBV2 and TRBJ1-3; 8 nucleotides align to TRBD1. The CDR3 runs 15 residues. V lost 3 bases to trimming and J lost 8 bases; unmatched junction nucleotides: 9. CDR1 and CDR2 (germline): SNHLY, FYNNEI. In DNA, the CDR3 is TGTGCCAGCAGTGACCGACAGGGGATACGGGACACCATATATTTT. Translated: CASSDRQGIRDTIYF. Based on the CDR3 plus reference TRBV2 and TRBJ1-3, the full variable domain is EPEVTQTPSHQVTQMGQEVILRCVPISNHLYFYWYRQILGQKVEFLVSFYNNEISEKSEIFDDQFSVERPDGSNFTLKIRSTKLEDSAMYFCASSDRQGIRDTIYFGEGSWLTVV.

This clonotype has just a few counts. This chain joins TRBV2 and TRBJ2-3; TRBD2 aligns across 7 bases. The length of the CDR3 is 14 residues. J lost 0 bases, V lost 8 bases, and 5 bases had no gene match. Germline CDR1 SNHLY, CDR2 FYNNEI. The CDR3 region has the DNA TGTGCCAGCGTGTTCGGGGGGAGCACAGATACGCAGTATTTT. Translating gives CASVFGGSTDTQYF.

This clonotype was observed many times. The chain employs TRBV12-3 or TRBV12-4 and TRBJ2-7; unclear D gene. The CDR3 spans 11 residues. Trimming pared 3 bases from V and 8 bases from J, leaving 8 bases between. The CDR3: CASSFMGKQYF. The DNA for the CDR3 is TGTGCCAGCAGTTTCATGGGGAAGCAGTACTTC.

As for this clonotype: The CDR3 carries no conserved terminal phenylalanine or tryptophan, so it likely arises from a read error. This chain links TRBV29-1 with TRBJ1-5, with no clear D. V dropped 6 bases and J dropped 9 bases, with 12 bases sitting between them. The CDR3 is 11 residues long. The V gene's germline CDR1 is SQVTM and CDR2 ANQGSEA. The chain's CDR3 is CSVADGGPQHC. CDR3 bases: TGCAGCGTGGCGGACGGTGGGCCCCAGCATTGT.

This chain links TRBV11-1 with TRBJ2-3, with D perhaps matching TRBD1 (5 bases). The length of the CDR3 is 15 residues. Trimming left V 5 bases short and J 6 bases short, with 18 bases between. The V gene's germline CDR1 is SGHAT and CDR2 FQDESV (reference sequence). The CDR3 region has the DNA TGTGCCAGCAGCGAGACCAGGGCGACGTCCGATACGCAGTATTTT. This sequence encodes CASSETRATSDTQYF.

This clonotype was counted a few times. This chain joins TRBV29-1 and TRBJ1-3, with D unclear. The CDR3 loop spans 11 amino acids. CDR1 is SQVTM, CDR2 ANQGSEA, per germline. The ends were cut back, 8 bases at V and 0 bases at J, with 5 bases in the middle. CDR3 residues: CSFYSGNTIYF. CDR3 in DNA: TGCAGCTTCTACTCTGGAAACACCATATATTTT.

This clonotype has at least ten counts. The CDR3 loop reads CASSLLGLDYNEQFF. The CDR3 nucleotides read TGCGCCAGCAGCTTGCTCGGACTAGACTACAATGAGCAGTTCTTC. The chain combines TRBV5-1 with TRBJ2-1; the match to TRBD2 covers 7 bases. Germline V CDR1 and CDR2: SGHRS, YFSETQ. The CDR3 length is 15 residues. V lost 1 base, J lost 3 bases, and 4 bases stayed unmatched.

This CDR3 is CASSQEDRARHEQFF. The CDR3 DNA reads TGCGCCAGCAGCCAAGAGGACAGGGCCCGGCATGAGCAGTTCTTC. The chain combines TRBV4-3 with TRBJ2-1; the match to TRBD1 covers 8 bases. The germline CDR1 and CDR2 sequences are LGHNA and YSLEER. V lost 0 bases to trimming and J lost 8 bases; unmatched junction nucleotides: 6. CDR3 size: 15 residues.

A few counts support this clonotype. The chain joins TRBV4-2 to TRBJ2-5; D possibly corresponds to TRBD1 (6 bases). V was cut by 3 bases and J by 3 bases, with 17 bases left in between. This CDR3 has 16 residues. CDR1 and CDR2 from the germline V gene are LGHNA and YNFKEQ. Here the CDR3 DNA reads TGTGCCAGCAGCCACGCCGCGTGGACAGCGAAAGAGACCCAGTACTTC. It is translated as CASSHAAWTAKETQYF.

This rearrangement joins TRBV5-1 to TRBJ1-1, with 7 nucleotides matching TRBD1. The CDR3 totals 14 residues. CDR1 SGHRS and CDR2 YFSETQ come from the germline V gene. V gave up 0 bases and J gave up 5 bases; unmatched junction bases: 4. The CDR3 nucleotides read TGCGCCAGCAGCTTGGCACAGGGGAGGACTGAAGCTTTCTTT. Encoded protein: CASSLAQGRTEAFF.

This clonotype was detected many times. The rearrangement links TRBV7-3 to TRBJ2-5, with TRBD2 matching 11 bases. V lost 4 bases to trimming and J lost 2 bases; unmatched junction nucleotides: 9. Germline V gene data show CDR1 as SGHTA and CDR2 as FQGTGA. CDR3 length: 17 residues. The CDR3 protein is CASSCRPGLAVQETQYF. The CDR3 bases are TGTGCCAGCAGCTGCCGACCGGGACTAGCGGTACAAGAGACCCAGTACTTC.

The sample holds many counts of this clonotype. The chain couples TRBV5-1 to TRBJ2-3; 15 nucleotides align to TRBD2. This CDR3 is 18 amino acids long. Losses at the gene ends were 2 bases for V and 2 bases for J; bases not matched to a gene: 6. CDR1 is SGHRS, CDR2 YFSETQ, per germline. CDR3 protein: CASSFGLAGGSYTDTQYF. CDR3 coding DNA: TGCGCCAGCAGCTTCGGACTAGCGGGAGGGTCCTACACAGATACGCAGTATTTT.

The genes are TRBV29-1 and TRBJ1-3, with TRBD1 matching 10 bases. J was trimmed by 4 bases and V by 5 bases; bases with no gene match: 5. CDR1 and CDR2 from the germline V gene are SQVTM and ANQGSEA. There are 14 residues in the CDR3. CDR3 coding DNA: TGCAGCGTTACCGGGACAGGGGAAGGAAACACCATATATTTT. The encoded protein is CSVTGTGEGNTIYF.

This clonotype was counted only a few times. The chain carries TRBV7-9 and TRBJ2-5; TRBD1 is a possible D gene (5 bases). The CDR3 has 14 residues. With 5 bases removed from V and 2 bases from J, the gap between germline ends came to 12 bases. In germline, CDR1 is SEHNR, CDR2 FQNEAQ (reference sequence). CDR3 nucleotides: TGTGCCAGCAGCCCCGACAGCCAACAAGAGACCCAGTACTTC. It yields the protein CASSPDSQQETQYF.

This clonotype was seen a handful of times. The rearrangement joins TRBV4-2 to TRBJ2-7, with TRBD2 as a possible D gene (7 bases). Germline CDR1 LGHNA, CDR2 YNFKEQ. This CDR3 has 16 residues. Trimming shortened V by 4 bases and J by 4 bases, and 20 bases separated the two germline ends. CDR3 protein: CASSPDLGGPGYEQYF. DNA for the CDR3: TGTGCCAGCAGCCCGGACCTGGGGGGGCCGGGATACGAGCAGTACTTC.

This clonotype has ten or more counts. V gene TRBV29-1 combines with J gene TRBJ2-2, with D hard to call. From germline, CDR1 is SQVTM and CDR2 ANQGSEA. V was shortened by 4 bases and J by 1 base, with 4 bases between the two germline ends. The CDR3 runs to 12 residues. CDR3 coding DNA: TGCAGCGTTGCAAAGAACACCGGGGAGCTGTTTTTT. This gives the protein CSVAKNTGELFF.

This chain connects TRBV12-3 or TRBV12-4 to TRBJ2-5; 10 bases fit TRBD2. With V trimmed by 1 base and J by 5 bases, 10 bases remained unmatched. The CDR3 extends over 17 amino acids. Here the CDR3 DNA reads TGTGCCAGCAGTTTAGAGGCTAGCGGGAGTCGGGGGGAGACCCAGTACTTC. Protein: CASSLEASGSRGETQYF.

A few counts support this clonotype. The V call is TRBV5-6, the J call TRBJ2-3; unclear D gene. Germline V gene sequence: CDR1 SGHDT, CDR2 YYEEEE. The V end lost 4 bases, the J end lost 2 bases, and 8 bases lay between the germline ends. This CDR3 is 13 amino acids long. CDR3 protein: CASSPAVTDTQYF. The CDR3, as DNA: TGTGCCAGCAGCCCCGCGGTCACAGATACGCAGTATTTT.

The rearrangement uses TRBV6-2 or TRBV6-3 and TRBJ1-1; D remains unclear. With 6 bases removed from V and 0 bases from J, the gap between germline ends came to 11 bases. The germline V gene has CDR1 MNHEY and CDR2 SVGEGT. The CDR3 is 14 residues long. CDR3 amino acids: CASSAPRVNTEAFF. The CDR3 DNA is TGTGCCAGCAGCGCCCCGAGGGTGAACACTGAAGCTTTCTTT.